Below, 31 T cell receptor beta chains from the same sample are listed, as sequenced in a study of T cell responses to AZD1222 COVID-19 vaccine. Profiled with immunoSEQ multiplex PCR; TCRdb holds only in-frame clones, not every one. The repertoire holds around 99,000 clones, with about 91% as singletons. The input for sequencing was peripheral blood, taken on day 0 of AZD1222 vaccination. The receptors were sampled from an adult in good health.

This chain links TRBV2 with TRBJ1-3; possibly TRBD1 for D (6 bases). Germline assignment: CDR1 SNHLY and CDR2 FYNNEI. The V end lost 6 bases, the J end lost 3 bases, and 12 bases lay between the germline ends. This CDR3 has 14 residues. CDR3 residues: CASRNRALGNTIYF. CDR3 sequence (DNA): TGTGCCAGCAGAAACAGGGCCCTTGGAAACACCATATATTTT.

The chain joins TRBV20-1 to TRBJ2-1, with no clear D. V lost 3 bases to trimming and J lost 6 bases, with 9 bases between them. Germline V lookup: CDR1 DFQATT, CDR2 SNEGSKA (reference sequence). The CDR3 is 12 residues long. The CDR3 region has the DNA TGCAGTGCTAGTCCTACTTCCAATGAGCAGTTCTTC. Residues: CSASPTSNEQFF.

The J gene is TRBJ2-7, the V gene TRBV11-2; the D is unclear. Germline CDR1 is SGHAT and CDR2 is FQNNGV. The V end lost 5 bases, the J end lost 3 bases, and 14 bases lay between the germline ends. This CDR3 is 14 amino acids long. The CDR3 nucleotides are TGTGCCAGCAGCCAGACCGGTCTACTCTACGAGCAGTACTTC. Protein: CASSQTGLLYEQYF. Drawing the rest from reference TRBV11-2 and TRBJ2-7, the complete variable domain is EAGVAQSPRYKIIEKRQSVAFWCNPISGHATLYWYQQILGQGPKLLIQFQNNGVVDDSQLPKDRFSAERLKGVDSTLKIQPAKLEDSAVYLCASSQTGLLYEQYFGPGTRLTVT.

The rearrangement joins TRBV6-1 to TRBJ2-4; D is tentatively TRBD1 or TRBD2 (5 bases each). Germline V gives CDR1 MNHNS, CDR2 SASEGT. V lost 3 bases and J lost 4, with 10 bases in between. The CDR3 contains 14 residues. CDR3 protein: CASSDTGGKNIQYF. CDR3 coding DNA: TGTGCCAGCAGTGATACTGGGGGAAAAAACATTCAGTACTTC.

This chain links TRBV10-2 with TRBJ1-5; D unclear. Germline lookup yields CDR1 WSHSY and CDR2 SAAADI. Trimming removed 4 bases from V and 5 bases from J, with 9 bases in between. CDR3 length: 13 amino acids. The CDR3 sequence is CASSGTEYQPQHF. As DNA, the CDR3 is TGCGCCAGCAGTGGGACGGAGTATCAGCCCCAGCATTTT.

V usage is TRBV9 and J usage is TRBJ2-5; the D call may be TRBD1 or TRBD2 (6 bases each). The CDR3 is made up of 15 amino acids. CDR1 and CDR2 (germline): SGDLS, YYNGEE. Trimming stripped 4 bases from V and 5 bases from J, with 18 bases between. Written as DNA, the CDR3 is TGTGCCAGCAGCTCCTCCGGGGGTGGGGGCGAGACCCAGTACTTC. Translated, it gives CASSSSGGGGETQYF. Full variable domain (missing parts from reference TRBV9 and TRBJ2-5): DSGVTQTPKHLITATGQRVTLRCSPRSGDLSVYWYQQSLDQGLQFLIQYYNGEERAKGNILERFSAQQFPDLHSELNLSSLELGDSALYFCASSSSGGGGETQYFGPGTRLLVL.

In DNA, the CDR3 is TGCGCCAGCTGGCCTGCCTGGACAGGCGGCGATCAGCCCCAGCATTTT. Residues: CASWPAWTGGDQPQHF. This sequence joins TRBV10-2 and TRBJ1-5, with TRBD1 matching 7 bases. Germline V gene data show CDR1 as WSHSY and CDR2 as SAAADI. V shed 8 bases, J shed 5 bases, and the junction held 15 bases outside the gene matches. The CDR3 length is 16 residues.

V and J are TRBV19 and TRBJ1-5; 7 bases match TRBD1. The CDR3 extends over 16 amino acids. With V trimmed by 5 bases and J by 0 bases, 7 bases remained unmatched. Per germline, CDR1 LNHDA and CDR2 SQIVND (reference sequence). The CDR3 region is CASSGPGTDSNQPQHF. The CDR3 nucleotides read TGTGCCAGTAGTGGTCCCGGGACAGATAGCAATCAGCCCCAGCATTTT.

The rearrangement links TRBV18 to TRBJ1-1; D is perhaps TRBD1 (6 bases). The germline V and J ends were trimmed by 3 bases and 4 bases, with 15 bases remaining between them. Per germline, CDR1 KGHSH and CDR2 LQKENI. The CDR3 contains 15 residues. In DNA form, the CDR3 reads TGTGCCAGCTCACCTATCGACACAGGGCGCACTGAAGCTTTCTTT. It encodes CASSPIDTGRTEAFF.

This clone has just one count. The chain links TRBV6-5 to TRBJ2-3, with 8 bases identical to TRBD1. Germline trimming cut 4 bases from V and 3 bases from J; bases unmatched to any gene: 6. CDR1 MNHEY and CDR2 SVGAGI come from the germline V gene. The CDR3 totals 15 residues. This CDR3 reads CASSFHGQGTDTQYF. The CDR3 DNA reads TGTGCCAGCAGTTTTCATGGACAGGGAACAGATACGCAGTATTTT.

This chain connects TRBV27 to TRBJ1-5; 9 bases align to TRBD1. V lost 5 bases and J lost 5; bases outside the gene matches: 7. From germline, CDR1 is MNHEY and CDR2 SMNVEV (reference sequence). The CDR3 contains 15 residues. The chain's CDR3 is CASSQDRGKDQPQHF. The CDR3 DNA sequence: TGTGCCAGCAGTCAGGACAGGGGTAAAGATCAGCCCCAGCATTTT.

The chain recombines TRBV10-2 with TRBJ1-5, with D tentatively TRBD1 (5 bases). Deletions cut 5 bases from V and 6 bases from J, with 14 bases between. The germline CDR1 and CDR2 sequences are WSHSY and SAAADI. The CDR3 has 14 amino acids. The CDR3 sequence is CASSLGGLVQPQHF. The CDR3 DNA sequence: TGCGCCAGCAGTCTTGGGGGATTGGTTCAGCCCCAGCATTTT.

This chain links TRBV14 with TRBJ2-7; the match to TRBD1 covers 8 bases. This CDR3 region has 14 residues. Germline V gene lookup returns CDR1 SGHDN and CDR2 FVKESK. J lost 2 bases, V lost 4 bases, and 4 bases had no gene match. CDR3 nucleotide sequence: TGTGCCAGCAGCCTTTGGACAGGGCCCTACGAGCAGTACTTC. The encoded protein is CASSLWTGPYEQYF.

This clone was detected only once. One end of the junction varies from germline; a read error may be responsible. The chain recombines TRBV11-2 with TRBJ2-7, with D perhaps given as TRBD1 or TRBD2 (6 bases each). Germline assignment: CDR1 SGHAT and CDR2 FQNNGV. This CDR3 is 13 amino acids long. The CDR3 DNA is TGTGCCAGCAGCTTAGATCTAGGAGGGACAAATCACTTC. It specifies CASSLDLGGTNHF.

The chain has TRBV5-1 and TRBJ2-6; TRBD1 agrees at 9 bases. J was trimmed by 1 base and V by 0 bases; bases with no gene match: 2. CDR1 and CDR2 (germline): SGHRS, YFSETQ. The CDR3 is made up of 17 amino acids. Here the CDR3 DNA reads TGCGCCAGCAGCTTGGTCGGGACAGGGTCTGGGGCCAACGTCCTGACTTTC. Translation gives CASSLVGTGSGANVLTF.

This rearrangement joins TRBV29-1 to TRBJ2-1; TRBD2 matches 9 bases. This CDR3 is 14 amino acids long. V was pared by 2 bases and J by 2 bases, with 1 base of the junction left unmatched. The germline V gene has CDR1 SQVTM and CDR2 ANQGSEA. The CDR3 loop is CSVELAGPYNEQFF. Written as DNA, the CDR3 is TGCAGCGTTGAACTAGCGGGGCCCTACAATGAGCAGTTCTTC.

This chain connects TRBV6-1 to TRBJ1-5, with D unresolved. The CDR3 consists of 15 residues. The germline V gene encodes CDR1 MNHNS and CDR2 SASEGT. V was shortened by 2 bases and J by 6 bases, with 14 bases between the two germline ends. The CDR3 sequence is CASSENAGTGQPQHF. The DNA for the CDR3 is TGTGCCAGCAGTGAAAATGCGGGTACGGGTCAGCCCCAGCATTTT.

This chain links TRBV6-2 or TRBV6-3 with TRBJ1-2; 9 bases are a match to TRBD1. V lost 2 bases, J lost 4 bases, and 2 bases stayed unmatched. There are 14 residues in the CDR3. Germline CDR1 reads MNHEY; CDR2 reads SVGEGT. CDR3 nucleotides: TGTGCCAGCAGTTACCGACAGGGGGTCTATGGCTACACCTTC. Its protein product is CASSYRQGVYGYTF.

The chain has TRBV4-2 and TRBJ1-1, with 9 bases matching TRBD1. The CDR3 runs to 16 residues. Trimming at V came to 4 bases and at J to 5 bases, leaving 11 bases not matched to a gene. The germline gives CDR1 LGHNA, CDR2 YNFKEQ. CDR3 coding DNA: TGTGCCAGCAGCCCCAACAGGGGGCGCTTGGGGACTGAAGCTTTCTTT. Translation gives CASSPNRGRLGTEAFF.

CDR3 residues: CASSLQPGGNGGELFF. The CDR3 DNA reads as TGCGCCAGCAGCCTCCAGCCTGGAGGGAACGGCGGGGAGCTGTTTTTT. The rearrangement uses TRBV4-3 and TRBJ2-2; D is perhaps TRBD2 (6 bases). The V gene lost 4 bases and the J gene lost 7 bases, with 19 bases spanning the gap. CDR1 and CDR2 from the germline V gene are LGHNA and YSLEER. The CDR3 is made up of 16 amino acids.

The rearrangement joins TRBV10-3 to TRBJ1-1; 9 bases are a match to TRBD1. V gave up 6 bases and J gave up 4 bases; unmatched junction bases: 6. The CDR3 length is 14 residues. CDR1 is ENHRY and CDR2 is SYGVKD in the germline V gene. DNA of the CDR3: TGTGCCATCAGCACCGGGACAGGGTTCACTGAAGCTTTCTTT. Protein sequence: CAISTGTGFTEAFF.

This rearrangement joins TRBV14 to TRBJ2-7, with 8 bases identical to TRBD2. Unmatched junction bases numbered 9, after V lost 3 bases and J lost 2 bases. This CDR3 contains 16 residues. The germline CDR1 and CDR2 sequences are SGHDN and FVKESK. The CDR3 sequence is CASSQWAGGHTYEQYF. CDR3 bases: TGTGCCAGCAGCCAGTGGGCGGGGGGCCATACCTACGAGCAGTACTTC.

The CDR3, as DNA: TGCACCAGCAGCCACCCCGGGACAGCTAATTCACCCCTCCACTTT. This sequence encodes CTSSHPGTANSPLHF. The V gene is TRBV1, the J gene TRBJ1-6; the table's D call, TRBD1, has no DNA check behind it. TRBV1 is annotated as a pseudogene. This CDR3 has 15 residues.

This rearrangement joins TRBV4-3 to TRBJ2-7; maybe TRBD2 (6 bases). The CDR3 contains 15 residues. The germline V and J ends were trimmed by 0 bases and 3 bases, with 12 bases remaining between them. In germline, CDR1 is LGHNA, CDR2 YSLEER. The CDR3 coding sequence is TGCGCCAGCAGCCAAGATCGGGGCGGGATCTACGAGCAGTACTTC. This codes for CASSQDRGGIYEQYF.

This chain uses TRBV5-1 with TRBJ1-1; perhaps TRBD1 as D (6 bases). V shed 0 bases and J shed 3 bases, with 12 bases lying between them. The germline gives CDR1 SGHRS, CDR2 YFSETQ. This CDR3 spans 15 amino acids. In nucleotides, the CDR3 is TGCGCCAGCAGCTTGGCTGGGGGCTCGGACACTGAAGCTTTCTTT. Its translation: CASSLAGGSDTEAFF.

The V gene is TRBV6-6, the J gene TRBJ1-6, with D possibly being TRBD1 (5 bases). The germline gives CDR1 MNHNY, CDR2 SVGAGI (reference sequence). V gave up 7 bases and J gave up 2 bases, with 21 bases separating them. The CDR3 runs to 18 residues. The CDR3 nucleotides are TGTGCCAGCACTCGACGGGGCAGGAGGTTCGCCTATAATTCACCCCTCCACTTT. This sequence encodes CASTRRGRRFAYNSPLHF.

The V gene is TRBV7-3, the J gene TRBJ1-1, with D perhaps matching TRBD1 (5 bases). CDR1 is SGHTA, CDR2 FQGTGA, per germline. V was pared by 5 bases and J by 1 base, with 8 bases between. This CDR3 is built from 13 residues. CDR3 amino acids: CASSPGPNTEAFF. The CDR3 DNA follows: TGTGCCAGCAGCCCAGGGCCGAACACTGAAGCTTTCTTT.

The genes are TRBV7-9 and TRBJ2-3, with 7 bases matching TRBD2. Germline-derived CDR1 and CDR2 are SEHNR and FQNEAQ (reference sequence). The CDR3 has 16 amino acids. The trim removed 5 bases at V and 4 bases at J, leaving 12 bases unmatched. CDR3 DNA sequence: TGTGCCAGCAGCCTTTTCGGGGAGGGCCTGGCAGATACGCAGTATTTT. It codes for CASSLFGEGLADTQYF.

This clone was seen a single time. The rearrangement joins TRBV6-5 to TRBJ1-3; TRBD1 might be the D (6 bases). V lost 6 bases, J lost 4 bases, and 13 bases lay in between. Germline values: CDR1 MNHEY, CDR2 SVGAGI. This CDR3 is built from 14 residues. CDR3 nucleotides: TGTGCCAGCAGACCCCCAGGGGTAGGAAACACCATATATTTT. It encodes CASRPPGVGNTIYF.

The chain links TRBV7-8 to TRBJ2-7; no clear D gene. Looked up from germline, CDR1 is SGHVS and CDR2 is FQNEAQ. The CDR3 sequence is 16 residues long. V shed 5 bases and J shed 7 bases, with 24 bases lying between them. The CDR3 region is CASSVGPHPGLLEQYF. CDR3 nucleotides: TGTGCCAGCAGCGTCGGACCCCACCCCGGGCTACTTGAGCAGTACTTC.

In nucleotides, the CDR3 is TGTGCCAGCAGCCCCACCGGGACTAGCGACAATGAGCAGTTCTTC. Encoded protein: CASSPTGTSDNEQFF. This chain joins TRBV3-1 (or the pseudogene TRBV3-2) and TRBJ2-1; 10 nucleotides match TRBD2. CDR3 length: 15 amino acids. Germline V lookup: CDR1 LGHDT, CDR2 YNNKEL (reference sequence). V trimming: 4 bases; J trimming: 5 bases; junction bases outside the gene matches: 5.